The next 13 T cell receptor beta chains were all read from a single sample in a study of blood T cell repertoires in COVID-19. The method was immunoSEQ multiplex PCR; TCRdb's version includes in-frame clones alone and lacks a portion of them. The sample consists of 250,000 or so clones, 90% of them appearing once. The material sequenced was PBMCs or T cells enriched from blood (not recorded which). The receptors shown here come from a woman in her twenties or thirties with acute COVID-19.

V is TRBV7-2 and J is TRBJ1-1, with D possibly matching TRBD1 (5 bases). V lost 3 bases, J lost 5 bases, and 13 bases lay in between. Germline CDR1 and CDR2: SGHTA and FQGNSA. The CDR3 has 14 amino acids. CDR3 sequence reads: CASSFRQGGTEAFF. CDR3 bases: TGTGCCAGCAGCTTTAGGCAGGGTGGGACTGAAGCTTTCTTT.

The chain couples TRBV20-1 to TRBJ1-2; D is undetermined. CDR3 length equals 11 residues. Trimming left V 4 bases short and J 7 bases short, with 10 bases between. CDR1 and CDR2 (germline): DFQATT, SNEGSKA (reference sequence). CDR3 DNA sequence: TGCAGTGCTATCGGGAGCTCTGGCTACACCTTC. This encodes CSAIGSSGYTF.

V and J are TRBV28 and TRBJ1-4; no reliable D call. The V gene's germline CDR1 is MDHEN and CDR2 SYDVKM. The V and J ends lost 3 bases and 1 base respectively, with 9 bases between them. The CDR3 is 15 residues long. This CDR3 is CASSLDGGTNEKLFF. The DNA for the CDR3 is TGTGCCAGCAGTTTGGATGGAGGAACTAATGAAAAACTGTTTTTT.

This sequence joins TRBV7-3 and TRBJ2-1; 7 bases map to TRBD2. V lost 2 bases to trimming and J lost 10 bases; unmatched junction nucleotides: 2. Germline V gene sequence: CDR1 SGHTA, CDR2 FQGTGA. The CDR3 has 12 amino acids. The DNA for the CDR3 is TGTGCCAGCAGCTTAGGGCGGGAGGAGCAGTTCTTC. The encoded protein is CASSLGREEQFF.

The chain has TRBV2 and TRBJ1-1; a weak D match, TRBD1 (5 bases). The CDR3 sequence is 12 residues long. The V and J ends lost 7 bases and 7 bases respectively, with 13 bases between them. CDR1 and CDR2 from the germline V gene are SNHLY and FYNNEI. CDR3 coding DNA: TGTGCCAGCACTCCGGGGGAAGATGAAGCTTTCTTT. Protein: CASTPGEDEAFF.

The CDR3 bases are TGTGCCAGCAGCAAGAAGGAGGTCAGGGGGGTTAATGAAAAACTGTTTTTT. The encoded protein is CASSKKEVRGVNEKLFF. V and J are TRBV21-1 and TRBJ1-4; TRBD1 was called by the table and not checked on the DNA. TRBV21-1 is classified as a pseudogene. This CDR3 is 17 amino acids long.

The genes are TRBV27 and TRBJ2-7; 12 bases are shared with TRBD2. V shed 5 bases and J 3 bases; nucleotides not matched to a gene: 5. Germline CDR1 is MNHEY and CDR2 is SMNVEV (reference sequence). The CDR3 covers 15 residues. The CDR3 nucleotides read TGTGCCAGCAGTAAGACTAGCGGGAGTGTCTACGAGCAGTACTTC. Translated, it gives CASSKTSGSVYEQYF.

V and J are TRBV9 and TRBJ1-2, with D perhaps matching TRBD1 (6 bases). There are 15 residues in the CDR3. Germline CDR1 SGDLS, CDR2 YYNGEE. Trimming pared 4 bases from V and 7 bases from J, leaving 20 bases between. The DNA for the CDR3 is TGTGCCAGCAGCTCTATAGGGGGGGTAACAAGTGGCTACACCTTC. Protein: CASSSIGGVTSGYTF.

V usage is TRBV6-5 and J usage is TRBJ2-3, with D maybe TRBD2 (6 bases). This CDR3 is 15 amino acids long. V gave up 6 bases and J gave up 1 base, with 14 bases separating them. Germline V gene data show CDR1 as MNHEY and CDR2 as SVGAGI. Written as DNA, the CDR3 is TGTGCCAGCAGCGACCGGACTACTGGCACAGATACGCAGTATTTT. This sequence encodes CASSDRTTGTDTQYF.

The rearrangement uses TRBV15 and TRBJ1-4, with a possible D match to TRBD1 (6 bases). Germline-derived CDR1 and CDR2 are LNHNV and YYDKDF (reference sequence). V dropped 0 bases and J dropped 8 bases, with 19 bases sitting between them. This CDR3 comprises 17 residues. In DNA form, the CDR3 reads TGTGCCACCAGCAGAGATTCAGGGTCCTGGGGGGGCGAAAAACTGTTTTTT. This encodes CATSRDSGSWGGEKLFF.

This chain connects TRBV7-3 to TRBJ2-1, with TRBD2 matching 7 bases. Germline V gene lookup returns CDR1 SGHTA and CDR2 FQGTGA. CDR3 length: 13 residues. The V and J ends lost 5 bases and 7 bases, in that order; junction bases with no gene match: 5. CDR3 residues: CASSTTGGNEQFF. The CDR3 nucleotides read TGTGCCAGCAGCACGACCGGGGGGAATGAGCAGTTCTTC.

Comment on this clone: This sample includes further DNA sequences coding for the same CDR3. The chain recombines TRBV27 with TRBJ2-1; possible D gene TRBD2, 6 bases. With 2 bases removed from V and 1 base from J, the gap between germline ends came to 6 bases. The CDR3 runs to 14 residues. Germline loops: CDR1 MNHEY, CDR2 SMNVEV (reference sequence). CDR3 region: CASSLSGSYNEQFF. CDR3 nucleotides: TGTGCCAGCAGTTTAAGCGGGTCCTACAATGAGCAGTTCTTC.

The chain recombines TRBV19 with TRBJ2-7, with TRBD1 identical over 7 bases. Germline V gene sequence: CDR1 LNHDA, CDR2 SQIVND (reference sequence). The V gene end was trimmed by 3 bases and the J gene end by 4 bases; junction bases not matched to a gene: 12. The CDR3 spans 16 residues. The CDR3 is CASSIRAWTGLYEQYF. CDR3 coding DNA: TGTGCCAGTAGTATTAGAGCATGGACAGGATTGTACGAGCAGTACTTC.